One and the same sample provided the 20 T cell receptor beta chains below, sequenced in a study of spatial heterogeneity in lung cancer. Time point meaning: blood at routine non-recurrence follow-up after resection. Frozen PBMC, nontumor lung or tumor provided whole RNA, which was sequenced unsorted. TCRdb processed the 5' RACE reads anew with MiXCR; each CDR3 protein has one entry. Among about 120,000 distinct CDR3 sequences, more than 9% were seen once, and the ten largest hold 15% to 20%. The sample here was PBMCs, taken at follow-up. These receptors were obtained from a male donor with early-stage non-small cell lung cancer.

The V gene is TRBV5-1, the J gene TRBJ1-1; 9 bases match TRBD1. The CDR3 covers 15 residues. J lost 5 bases, V lost 4 bases, and 9 bases had no gene match. Germline CDR1 SGHRS, CDR2 YFSETQ. This CDR3 is CASSPGYRGRTEAFF. DNA of the CDR3: TGCGCCAGCAGCCCGGGCTACAGGGGGCGGACTGAAGCTTTCTTT. Full variable domain (remainder filled in from reference TRBV5-1 and TRBJ1-1): KAGVTQTPRYLIKTRGQQVTLSCSPISGHRSVSWYQQTPGQGLQFLFEYFSETQRNKGNFPGRFSGRQFSNSRSEMNVSTLELGDSALYLCASSPGYRGRTEAFFGQGTRLTVV.

The rearrangement links TRBV12-5 to TRBJ1-2; D uncertain. The V gene lost 4 bases and the J gene lost 4 bases, with 7 bases spanning the gap. The length of the CDR3 is 12 residues. Germline V gene lookup returns CDR1 LGHNT and CDR2 FRNRAP. In DNA form, the CDR3 reads TGTGCTAGTGGTTCCTGGACCTATGGCTACACCTTC. Amino acids: CASGSWTYGYTF.

The chain is built from TRBV28 and TRBJ1-1, with D maybe TRBD1 (5 bases). The CDR3 length is 14 residues. CDR1 and CDR2 from the germline V gene are MDHEN and SYDVKM. The V and J ends lost 3 bases and 9 bases respectively, with 17 bases between them. The DNA for the CDR3 is TGTGCCAGCAGTTTGTCAGGGAGGGTAGTGAAAGCTTTCTTT. This sequence encodes CASSLSGRVVKAFF.

In this sample, this clonotype turned up many times. The chain uses TRBV19 and TRBJ2-1; no reliable D call. Per the germline V gene, CDR1 is LNHDA and CDR2 is SQIVND (reference sequence). The V end was cut by 3 bases, the J end by 7 bases, with 7 bases between. The CDR3 totals 12 residues. CDR3 bases: TGTGCCAGTAGTATCGGTGGGAATGAGCAGTTCTTC. This gives the protein CASSIGGNEQFF.

The J gene is TRBJ2-7, the V gene TRBV7-6; 11 bases are shared with TRBD1. The germline V gene encodes CDR1 SGHVS and CDR2 FNYEAQ. J was trimmed by 2 bases and V by 4 bases; bases with no gene match: 10. There are 17 residues in the CDR3. The CDR3 sequence is CASSSQPGQGVAYEQYF. CDR3 DNA sequence: TGTGCCAGCAGCTCACAACCGGGACAGGGGGTCGCCTACGAGCAGTACTTC.

Many counts were recorded for this clonotype. The chain uses TRBV29-1 and TRBJ1-1, with a tentative D call TRBD1 (6 bases). The CDR3 has 15 residues. Germline assignment: CDR1 SQVTM and CDR2 ANQGSEA. V lost 6 bases and J 3 bases, leaving 20 bases between the germline ends. The CDR3 protein is CSVSGATSAYTEAFF. CDR3 coding DNA: TGCAGCGTCTCAGGGGCCACCTCGGCTTACACTGAAGCTTTCTTT.

This clonotype was picked up a small number of times. This chain links TRBV19 with TRBJ1-4; no reliable D call. The germline V and J ends were trimmed by 3 bases and 0 bases, with 20 bases remaining between them. The CDR3 has 19 residues. Germline-derived CDR1 and CDR2 are LNHDA and SQIVND (reference sequence). The CDR3 DNA is TGTGCCAGTAGTATCACTGGACTTGGTAATCCATCAACTAATGAAAAACTGTTTTTT. This translates into CASSITGLGNPSTNEKLFF.

This clonotype was found many times. The chain combines TRBV28 with TRBJ2-1, with D hard to call. The CDR3 has 13 amino acids. Germline V gene data show CDR1 as MDHEN and CDR2 as SYDVKM. V shed 2 bases and J shed 7 bases, with 9 bases lying between them. CDR3 in DNA: TGTGCCAGCAGTTTACCCGGACGGAATGAGCAGTTCTTC. It specifies CASSLPGRNEQFF. The entire variable domain, with the rest obtained from reference TRBV28 and TRBJ2-1, is as follows: DVKVTQSSRYLVKRTGEKVFLECVQDMDHENMFWYRQDPGLGLRLIYFSYDVKMKEKGDIPEGYSVSREKKERFSLILESASTNQTSMYLCASSLPGRNEQFFGPGTRLTVL.

This clonotype was seen more than once but under ten times. V gene TRBV9 combines with J gene TRBJ2-7; D might be TRBD2 (6 bases). The CDR3 totals 17 residues. Germline V CDR1 and CDR2: SGDLS, YYNGEE. Trimming removed 4 bases from V and 0 bases from J, with 20 bases in between. The CDR3 sequence is CASSPMPGLLSSYEQYF. The CDR3 DNA reads as TGTGCCAGCAGCCCTATGCCGGGACTTCTTTCCTCCTACGAGCAGTACTTC.

The chain carries TRBV6-1 and TRBJ2-3, with 7 bases that match TRBD2. The CDR3 is 14 amino acids. The V gene end was trimmed by 7 bases and the J gene end by 2 bases; junction bases not matched to a gene: 6. Germline V gene data show CDR1 as MNHNS and CDR2 as SASEGT. CDR3 in amino acids: CASILADITDTQYF. The CDR3 region has the DNA TGTGCCAGCATCCTAGCGGATATCACAGATACGCAGTATTTT.

This clonotype has a count of ten or more. The chain is built from TRBV5-5 and TRBJ2-2; no reliable D call. The CDR3 has 13 amino acids. V gave up 0 bases and J gave up 6 bases, with 6 bases separating them. CDR1 and CDR2 (germline): SGHKS, YYEKEE (reference sequence). CDR3 nucleotide sequence: TGTGCCAGCAGCTTGGCCGCGGCCGGGGAGCTGTTTTTT. It codes for CASSLAAAGELFF.

In this sample, this clonotype turned up a few times. The J gene is TRBJ2-2, the V gene TRBV11-2, with 8 bases fitting TRBD1. Unmatched junction bases numbered 11, after V lost 5 bases and J lost 3 bases. This CDR3 has 17 amino acids. Germline-derived CDR1 and CDR2 are SGHAT and FQNNGV. CDR3 nucleotide sequence: TGTGCCAGCAGCCACATCAGGGGGCGCCGAGACACCGGGGAGCTGTTTTTT. This translates into CASSHIRGRRDTGELFF.

This clonotype was counted ten times or more. The rearrangement joins TRBV7-2 to TRBJ2-7; no clear D. Germline V gives CDR1 SGHTA, CDR2 FQGNSA. The CDR3 sequence is 15 residues long. V lost 5 bases, J lost 0 bases, and 14 bases lay in between. The CDR3 here is CASSLSVTDSYEQYF. The CDR3 DNA is TGTGCCAGCAGCCTGTCCGTGACCGACTCCTACGAGCAGTACTTC.

The rearrangement links TRBV12-3 or TRBV12-4 to TRBJ2-4, with TRBD1 matching 7 bases. The CDR3 consists of 13 residues. The V segment lost 6 bases and the J segment 7 bases; nucleotides outside the gene matches: 6. CDR3 coding DNA: TGTGCCAGCAGCTCTGGCAGGGGGAACATTCAGTACTTC. This translates into CASSSGRGNIQYF.

This clonotype was found many times. The rearrangement links TRBV7-3 to TRBJ2-2; the D gene is possibly TRBD2 (7 bases). Trimming cost V 5 bases and J 0 bases, with 10 bases left between them. Germline V CDR1 and CDR2: SGHTA, FQGTGA. The CDR3 is 15 residues long. The CDR3 coding sequence is TGTGCCAGCAGCCCGGGGGGCCCGAACACCGGGGAGCTGTTTTTT. It yields the protein CASSPGGPNTGELFF.

V usage is TRBV18 and J usage is TRBJ2-4; D not certain. Between the trimmed V and J ends, which lost 3 bases and 0 bases, there was a span of 9 bases. Germline V gene data show CDR1 as KGHSH and CDR2 as LQKENI. The CDR3 spans 15 residues. In DNA, the CDR3 is TGTGCCAGCTCACCGGGCTTACTAGCCAAAAACATTCAGTACTTC. This sequence encodes CASSPGLLAKNIQYF.

The sample holds many counts of this clonotype. The V and J genes are TRBV27 and TRBJ1-2; D is ambiguous. Germline V lookup: CDR1 MNHEY, CDR2 SMNVEV (reference sequence). The CDR3 has 13 residues. V lost 3 bases, J lost 5 bases, and 10 bases lay in between. The CDR3 coding sequence is TGTGCCAGCAGTTTCAACAGAAGATATGGCTACACCTTC. The encoded protein is CASSFNRRYGYTF.

This rearrangement joins TRBV7-3 to TRBJ2-3; 15 nucleotides line up with TRBD2. V was pared by 5 bases and J by 0 bases, with 12 bases of the junction left unmatched. Per germline, CDR1 SGHTA and CDR2 FQGTGA. The CDR3 spans 20 residues. Here the CDR3 DNA reads TGTGCCAGCAGCCCGGGACTAGCGGGGGGCGCCGCCACTAGCACAGATACGCAGTATTTT. Translation: CASSPGLAGGAATSTDTQYF.

This clonotype was seen only a few times. The rearrangement joins TRBV29-1 to TRBJ1-5; the match to TRBD1 covers 10 bases. The CDR3 runs to 14 residues. Losses at the gene ends were 6 bases for V and 1 base for J; bases not matched to a gene: 3. CDR1 SQVTM and CDR2 ANQGSEA come from the germline V gene. The CDR3: CSVGQGTSNQPQHF. The CDR3 DNA is TGCAGCGTGGGACAGGGGACGAGCAATCAGCCCCAGCATTTT.

This clonotype was counted ten times or more. CDR3 bases: TGTGCCACCAGCAGTGCCGGGACTCCCAATGAGCAGTTCTTC. Its protein is CATSSAGTPNEQFF. V gene TRBV24-1 combines with J gene TRBJ2-1; tentative D call: TRBD2 (6 bases). The CDR3 covers 14 residues. V shed 7 bases and J shed 6 bases, with 15 bases lying between them. CDR1 KGHDR and CDR2 SFDVKD come from the germline V gene.